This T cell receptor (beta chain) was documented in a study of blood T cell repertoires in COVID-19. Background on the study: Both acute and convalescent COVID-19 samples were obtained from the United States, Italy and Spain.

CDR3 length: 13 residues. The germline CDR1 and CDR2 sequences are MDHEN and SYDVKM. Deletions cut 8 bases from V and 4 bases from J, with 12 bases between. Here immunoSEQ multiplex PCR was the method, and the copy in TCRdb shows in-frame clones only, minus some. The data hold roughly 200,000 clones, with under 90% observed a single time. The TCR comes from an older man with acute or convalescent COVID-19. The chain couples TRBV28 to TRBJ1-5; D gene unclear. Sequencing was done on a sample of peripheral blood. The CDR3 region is CASVPRGNQPQHF. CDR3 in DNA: TGTGCCAGCGTTCCCCGGGGAAATCAGCCCCAGCATTTT.